Sequencing of this T cell receptor (beta chain) was carried out in a study of blood T cell repertoires in COVID-19. The wider study: Some COVID-19 samples were acute and others convalescent; all came from the United States, Italy and Spain. Nucleic acid was either cDNA or gDNA, and it came from T cells, B-cell-depleted T cells, or PBMCs.

V was clipped by 3 bases and J by 0 bases; unmatched bases: 5. The CDR3 sequence is 17 residues long. Germline CDR1 SGHAT, CDR2 FQNNGV. Source study methods: Researchers report that nucleated cell counts were estimated from reference gene primer amplification. Profiled with immunoSEQ multiplex PCR; TCRdb holds only in-frame clones, not every one. V and J calls plus clone size are reproduced from that table; the DNA served to infer D and trimming. The table lists approximately 170,000 clones, roughly nine tenths of them singletons, with around 6.5% in the top ten. This clonotype was obtained from a woman of 80 years or more in a cohort sampled during active or convalescent COVID-19. The gene calls are TRBV11-2 and TRBJ2-6; 7 positions agree with TRBD2. Sequencing was carried out using peripheral blood. The CDR3 DNA reads TGTGCCAGCAGCTTGACTAGCTCCCACTCTGGGGCCAACGTCCTGACTTTC. Amino acid sequence: CASSLTSSHSGANVLTF.